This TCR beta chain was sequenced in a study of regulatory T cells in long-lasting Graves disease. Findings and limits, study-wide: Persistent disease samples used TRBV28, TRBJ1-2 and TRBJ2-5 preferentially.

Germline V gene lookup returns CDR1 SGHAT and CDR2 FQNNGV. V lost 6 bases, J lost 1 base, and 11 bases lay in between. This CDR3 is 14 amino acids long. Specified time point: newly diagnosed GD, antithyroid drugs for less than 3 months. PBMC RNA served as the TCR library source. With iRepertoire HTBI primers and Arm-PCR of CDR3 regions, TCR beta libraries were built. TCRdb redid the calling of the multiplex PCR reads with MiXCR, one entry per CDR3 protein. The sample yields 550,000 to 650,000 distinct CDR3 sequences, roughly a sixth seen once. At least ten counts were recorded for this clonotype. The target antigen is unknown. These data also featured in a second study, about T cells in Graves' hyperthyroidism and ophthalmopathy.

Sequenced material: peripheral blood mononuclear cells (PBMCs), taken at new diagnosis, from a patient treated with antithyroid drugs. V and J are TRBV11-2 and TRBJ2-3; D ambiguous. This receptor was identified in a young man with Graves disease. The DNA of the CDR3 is TGTGCCAGCAGTACACTTGGCCGCACAGATACGCAGTATTTT. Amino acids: CASSTLGRTDTQYF. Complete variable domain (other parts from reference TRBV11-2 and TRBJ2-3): EAGVAQSPRYKIIEKRQSVAFWCNPISGHATLYWYQQILGQGPKLLIQFQNNGVVDDSQLPKDRFSAERLKGVDSTLKIQPAKLEDSAVYLCASSTLGRTDTQYFGPGTRLTVL.